This TCR beta chain was sequenced during a study of regulatory T cells in long-lasting Graves disease. There are 14 residues in the CDR3. Germline loops: CDR1 MNHNS, CDR2 SASEGT. The trim removed 3 bases at V and 2 bases at J, leaving 4 bases unmatched. On this clonotype: One base away lies a much larger clone, so this may be a sequencing read error.

Building the TCR beta libraries relied on iRepertoire HTBI primers, and CDR3 regions underwent Arm-PCR. MiXCR was run by TCRdb on the multiplex PCR reads, yielding one entry per CDR3 protein. The table has 380,000 or so distinct CDR3 sequences, roughly 17% seen once; the top ten hold roughly a fifth. Regarding time point: newly diagnosed GD, antithyroid drugs for less than 3 months. Construction of the TCR library relied on RNA isolated from PBMCs. These data were also reused for a study on T cells in Graves' hyperthyroidism and ophthalmopathy. According to that study: A first-round RT-PCR of the TCR CDR3 used the HTBI primer set.

This material consisted of peripheral blood mononuclear cells (PBMCs), taken at new diagnosis, from a patient treated with antithyroid drugs. V and J are TRBV6-1 and TRBJ2-7, with 7 bases aligning to TRBD1. This clonotype was sampled from a woman younger than 35 with Graves disease. CDR3 region: CASSELGGPYEQYF. DNA of the CDR3: TGTGCCAGCAGTGAGTTAGGGGGCCCCTACGAGCAGTACTTC.